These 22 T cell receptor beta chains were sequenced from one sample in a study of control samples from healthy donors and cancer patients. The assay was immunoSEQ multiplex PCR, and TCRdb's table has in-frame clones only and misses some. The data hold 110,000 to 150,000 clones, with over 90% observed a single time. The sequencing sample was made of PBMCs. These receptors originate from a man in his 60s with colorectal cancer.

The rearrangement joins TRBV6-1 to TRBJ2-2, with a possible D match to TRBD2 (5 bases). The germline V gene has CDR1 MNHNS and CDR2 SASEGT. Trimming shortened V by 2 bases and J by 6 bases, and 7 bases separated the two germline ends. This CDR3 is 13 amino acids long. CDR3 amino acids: CASSETGSGELFF. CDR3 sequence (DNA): TGTGCCAGCAGTGAAACGGGATCCGGGGAGCTGTTTTTT.

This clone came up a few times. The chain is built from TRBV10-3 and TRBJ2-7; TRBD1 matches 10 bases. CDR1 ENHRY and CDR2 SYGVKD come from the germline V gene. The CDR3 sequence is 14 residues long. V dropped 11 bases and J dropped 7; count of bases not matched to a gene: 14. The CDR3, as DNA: TGTGCCGTCGCCTCCGGGGACAGGGGTGGGGAGCAGTACTTC. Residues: CAVASGDRGGEQYF.

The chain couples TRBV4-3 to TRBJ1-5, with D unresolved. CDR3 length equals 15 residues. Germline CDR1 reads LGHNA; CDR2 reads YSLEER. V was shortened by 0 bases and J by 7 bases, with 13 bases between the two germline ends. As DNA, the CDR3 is TGCGCCAGCAGCCAAGACATCGACCCAAACCAGCCCCAGCATTTT. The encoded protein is CASSQDIDPNQPQHF.

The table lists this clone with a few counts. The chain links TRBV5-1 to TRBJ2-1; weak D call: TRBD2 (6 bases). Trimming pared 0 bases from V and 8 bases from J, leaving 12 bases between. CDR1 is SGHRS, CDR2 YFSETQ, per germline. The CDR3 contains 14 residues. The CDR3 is CASSLDTRRDEQFF. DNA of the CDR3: TGCGCCAGCAGCTTGGACACTCGGAGGGATGAGCAGTTCTTC.

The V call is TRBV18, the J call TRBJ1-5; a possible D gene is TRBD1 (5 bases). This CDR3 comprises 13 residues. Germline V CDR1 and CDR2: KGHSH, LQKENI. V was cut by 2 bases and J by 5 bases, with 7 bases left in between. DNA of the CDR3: TGTGCCAGCTCACCAGGGACCGATCAGCCCCAGCATTTT. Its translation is CASSPGTDQPQHF.

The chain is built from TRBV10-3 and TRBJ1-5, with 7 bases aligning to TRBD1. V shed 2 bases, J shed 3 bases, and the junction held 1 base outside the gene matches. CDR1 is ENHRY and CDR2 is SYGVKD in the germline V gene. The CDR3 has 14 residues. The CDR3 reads CAISEGQANQPQHF. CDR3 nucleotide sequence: TGTGCCATCAGTGAGGGACAGGCCAATCAGCCCCAGCATTTT.

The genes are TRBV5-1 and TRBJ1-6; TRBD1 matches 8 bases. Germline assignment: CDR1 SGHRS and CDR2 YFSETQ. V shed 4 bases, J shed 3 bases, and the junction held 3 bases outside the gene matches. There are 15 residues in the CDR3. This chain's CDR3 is CASSRQGNYNSPLHF. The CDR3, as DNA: TGCGCCAGCAGCCGACAGGGGAACTATAATTCACCCCTCCACTTT. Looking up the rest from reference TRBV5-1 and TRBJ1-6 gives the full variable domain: KAGVTQTPRYLIKTRGQQVTLSCSPISGHRSVSWYQQTPGQGLQFLFEYFSETQRNKGNFPGRFSGRQFSNSRSEMNVSTLELGDSALYLCASSRQGNYNSPLHFGNGTRLTVT.

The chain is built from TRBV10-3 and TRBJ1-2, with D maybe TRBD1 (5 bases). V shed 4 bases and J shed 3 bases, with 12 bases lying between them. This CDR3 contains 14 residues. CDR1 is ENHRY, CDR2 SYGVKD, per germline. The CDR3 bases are TGTGCCATCAGTGCGGGACCGCGGGACTATGGCTACACCTTC. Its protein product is CAISAGPRDYGYTF.

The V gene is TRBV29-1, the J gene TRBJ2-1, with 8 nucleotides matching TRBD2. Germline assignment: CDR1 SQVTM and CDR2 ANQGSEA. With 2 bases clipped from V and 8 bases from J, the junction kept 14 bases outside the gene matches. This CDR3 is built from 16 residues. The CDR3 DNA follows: TGCAGCGTTGAACCCTACGAGAGGACTAGCAGCGATGAGCAGTTCTTC. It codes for CSVEPYERTSSDEQFF.

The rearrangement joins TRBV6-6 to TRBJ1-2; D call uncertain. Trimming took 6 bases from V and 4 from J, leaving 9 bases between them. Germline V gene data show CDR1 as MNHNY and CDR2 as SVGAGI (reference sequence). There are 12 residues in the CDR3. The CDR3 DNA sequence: TGTGCCAGCAGCCCAGGCAGCTATGGCTACACCTTC. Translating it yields CASSPGSYGYTF.

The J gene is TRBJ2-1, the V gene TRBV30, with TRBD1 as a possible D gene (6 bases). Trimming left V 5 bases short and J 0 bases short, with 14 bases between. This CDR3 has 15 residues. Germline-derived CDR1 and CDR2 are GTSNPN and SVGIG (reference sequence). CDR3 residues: CAWGPPRGSYNEQFF. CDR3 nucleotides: TGTGCCTGGGGACCCCCCAGGGGCTCCTACAATGAGCAGTTCTTC.

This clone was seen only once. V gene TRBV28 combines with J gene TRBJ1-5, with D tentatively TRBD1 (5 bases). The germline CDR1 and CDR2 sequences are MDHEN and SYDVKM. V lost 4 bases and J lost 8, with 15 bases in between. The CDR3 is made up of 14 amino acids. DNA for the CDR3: TGTGCCAGCAGTTCCGGTCAGGGTACAGAGCCCCAGCATTTT. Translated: CASSSGQGTEPQHF.

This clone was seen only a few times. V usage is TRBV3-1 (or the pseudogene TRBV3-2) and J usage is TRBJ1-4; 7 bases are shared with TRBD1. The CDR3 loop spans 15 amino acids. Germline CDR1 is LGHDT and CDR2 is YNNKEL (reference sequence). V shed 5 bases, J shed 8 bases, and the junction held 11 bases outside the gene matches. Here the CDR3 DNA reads TGTGCCAGCAGCACGAACAGGGGCGTGGGGGAAAAACTGTTTTTT. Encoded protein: CASSTNRGVGEKLFF.

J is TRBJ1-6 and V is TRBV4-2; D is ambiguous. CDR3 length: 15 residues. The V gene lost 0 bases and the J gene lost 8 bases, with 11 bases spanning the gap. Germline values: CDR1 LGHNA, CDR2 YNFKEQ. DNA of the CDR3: TGTGCCAGCAGCCAAGATCCCGGGGATCATTCACCCCTCCACTTT. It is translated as CASSQDPGDHSPLHF.

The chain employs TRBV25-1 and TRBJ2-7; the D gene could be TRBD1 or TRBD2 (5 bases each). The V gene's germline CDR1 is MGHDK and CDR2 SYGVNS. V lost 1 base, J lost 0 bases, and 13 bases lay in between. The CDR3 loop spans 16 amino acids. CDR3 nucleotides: TGTGCCAGCAGTGAATCATCGGCAGGGAGCTCCTACGAGCAGTACTTC. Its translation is CASSESSAGSSYEQYF.

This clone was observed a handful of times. The chain's CDR3 is CASSPQSGTETQYF. Written as DNA, the CDR3 is TGTGCCAGCTCACCACAATCAGGAACGGAGACCCAGTACTTC. The chain combines TRBV18 with TRBJ2-5; D gene ambiguous. CDR1 is KGHSH, CDR2 LQKENI, per germline. Deletions cut 1 base from V and 5 bases from J, with 11 bases between. This CDR3 spans 14 amino acids.

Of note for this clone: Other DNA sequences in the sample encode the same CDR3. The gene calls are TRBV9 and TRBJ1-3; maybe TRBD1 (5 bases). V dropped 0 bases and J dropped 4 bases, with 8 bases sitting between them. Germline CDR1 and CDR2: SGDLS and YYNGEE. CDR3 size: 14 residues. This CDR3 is CASSVGGTGNTIYF. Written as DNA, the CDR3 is TGTGCCAGCAGCGTAGGAGGGACCGGAAACACCATATATTTT.

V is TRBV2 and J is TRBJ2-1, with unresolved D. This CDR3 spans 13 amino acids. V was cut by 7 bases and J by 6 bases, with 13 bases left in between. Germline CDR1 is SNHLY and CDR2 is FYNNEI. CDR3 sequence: CASNEQLGNEQFF. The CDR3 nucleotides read TGTGCCAGCAACGAACAGTTGGGCAATGAGCAGTTCTTC.

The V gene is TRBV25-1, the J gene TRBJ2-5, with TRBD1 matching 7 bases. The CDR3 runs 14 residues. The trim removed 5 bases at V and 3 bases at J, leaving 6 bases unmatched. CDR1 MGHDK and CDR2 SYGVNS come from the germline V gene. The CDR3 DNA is TGTGCCAGCAGTATTCCGGGACAGAAAGAGACCCAGTACTTC. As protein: CASSIPGQKETQYF.

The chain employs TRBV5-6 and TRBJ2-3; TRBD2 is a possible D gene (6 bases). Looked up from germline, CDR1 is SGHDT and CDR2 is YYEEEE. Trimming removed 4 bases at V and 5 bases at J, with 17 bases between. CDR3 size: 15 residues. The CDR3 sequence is CASSPPGGWGDTQYF. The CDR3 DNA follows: TGTGCCAGCAGCCCACCTGGGGGGTGGGGAGATACGCAGTATTTT.

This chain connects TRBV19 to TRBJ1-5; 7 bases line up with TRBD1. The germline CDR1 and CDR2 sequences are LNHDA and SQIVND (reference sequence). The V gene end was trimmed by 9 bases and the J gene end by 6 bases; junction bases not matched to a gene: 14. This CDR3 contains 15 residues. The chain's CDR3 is CASTDRPQRAQPQHF. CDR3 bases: TGTGCCAGCACGGACAGGCCGCAACGGGCTCAGCCCCAGCATTTT.

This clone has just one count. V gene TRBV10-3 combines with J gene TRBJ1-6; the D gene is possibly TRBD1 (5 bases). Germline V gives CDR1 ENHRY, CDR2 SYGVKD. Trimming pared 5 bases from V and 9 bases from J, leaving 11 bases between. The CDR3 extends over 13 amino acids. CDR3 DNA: TGTGCCATCAGTTCCGGGACTAGTTCACCCCTCCACTTT. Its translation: CAISSGTSSPLHF.